The 13 T cell receptor beta chains below come from one sample, sequenced in a study of T cell responses to AZD1222 COVID-19 vaccine. The method was immunoSEQ multiplex PCR; TCRdb's version includes in-frame clones alone and lacks a portion of them. This sample yields about 100,000 clones, of which approximately 86% are seen a single time; just under 6.5% belongs to the top ten. Material: peripheral blood, obtained on day 0 of AZD1222 vaccination. Source of these receptors: an adult in good health.

The rearrangement links TRBV20-1 to TRBJ2-7; D gene uncertain. Germline lookup yields CDR1 DFQATT and CDR2 SNEGSKA (reference sequence). This CDR3 is built from 11 residues. Between the trimmed V and J ends, which lost 0 bases and 6 bases, there was a span of 6 bases. In DNA, the CDR3 is TGCAGTGCTAGAGAGCACTCCGAGCAGTACTTC. This encodes CSAREHSEQYF.

The rearrangement joins TRBV23-1 to TRBJ1-2, with D perhaps TRBD1 (5 bases). TRBV23-1 is designated an ORF whose function remains uncertain. The CDR3 runs 16 residues. V lost 8 bases and J lost 5, with 24 bases in between. DNA for the CDR3: TGCGCCAGCCCCCCCCGAGGCATAGGGGCCCCATATGGCTACACCTTC. Translating gives CASPPRGIGAPYGYTF.

The rearrangement uses TRBV15 and TRBJ2-7; D is possibly TRBD2 (8 bases). Trimming pared 1 base from V and 5 bases from J, leaving 24 bases between. Germline CDR1 is LNHNV and CDR2 is YYDKDF (reference sequence). The CDR3 is 18 amino acids. DNA for the CDR3: TGTGCCACCAGCAGAGGAGCGGGGGACAGAAATACCTTCAACGAGCAGTACTTC. It codes for CATSRGAGDRNTFNEQYF.

The chain recombines TRBV5-6 with TRBJ2-7; 7 positions agree with TRBD2. CDR1 is SGHDT, CDR2 YYEEEE, per germline. The V segment lost 7 bases and the J segment 5 bases; nucleotides outside the gene matches: 6. This CDR3 has 12 amino acids. Here the CDR3 DNA reads TGTGCCAGCGGATTGGGGAGGGACGAGCAGTACTTC. This translates into CASGLGRDEQYF.

The J gene is TRBJ2-1, the V gene TRBV4-1; TRBD1 agrees at 9 bases. CDR3 length: 17 amino acids. The V segment lost 4 bases and the J segment 8 bases; nucleotides outside the gene matches: 15. CDR1 and CDR2 from the germline V gene are MGHRA and YSYEKL. CDR3 protein: CASSLGPSGTGRDEQFF. CDR3 DNA: TGCGCCAGCAGCCTCGGACCGTCCGGGACAGGGCGGGATGAGCAGTTCTTC.

The rearrangement uses TRBV3-1 (or the pseudogene TRBV3-2) and TRBJ2-1, with 10 bases that match TRBD2. This CDR3 region has 13 residues. Germline values: CDR1 LGHDT, CDR2 YNNKEL (reference sequence). The V and J ends lost 6 bases and 7 bases, in that order; junction bases with no gene match: 3. Written as DNA, the CDR3 is TGTGCCAGCAGTGTGGGACTAGCGAATGAGCAGTTCTTC. This sequence encodes CASSVGLANEQFF.

This CDR3 reads CASSLGTAESGNTIYF. In nucleotides, the CDR3 is TGTGCCAGCAGCTTAGGGACAGCTGAATCTGGAAACACCATATATTTT. The V and J genes are TRBV7-8 and TRBJ1-3; D possibly corresponds to TRBD1 (6 bases). The V end lost 1 base, the J end lost 1 base, and 11 bases lay between the germline ends. CDR3 size: 16 residues. Germline lookup yields CDR1 SGHVS and CDR2 FQNEAQ. The complete variable domain, with remaining parts taken from reference TRBV7-8 and TRBJ1-3, reads GAGVSQSPRYKVAKRGQDVALRCDPISGHVSLFWYQQALGQGPEFLTYFQNEAQLDKSGLPSDRFFAERPEGSVSTLKIQRTQQEDSAVYLCASSLGTAESGNTIYFGEGSWLTVV.

This CDR3 reads CASSQEPQGGTEAFF. The CDR3, as DNA: TGTGCCAGCAGCCAGGAACCACAGGGGGGGACTGAAGCTTTCTTT. The V gene is TRBV4-2, the J gene TRBJ1-1; 8 positions match TRBD1. V was pared by 3 bases and J by 5 bases, with 8 bases of the junction left unmatched. Germline CDR1 LGHNA, CDR2 YNFKEQ. The CDR3 totals 15 residues.

Notes on this clone: A read error may account for a junction end that differs from germline. The chain links TRBV13 to TRBJ2-1, with 10 positions matching TRBD1. The CDR3 spans 12 residues. Germline V gene lookup returns CDR1 PRHDT and CDR2 FYEKMQ (reference sequence). This CDR3 is CASSFDRGLLVF. The CDR3, as DNA: TGTGCCAGCAGCTTTGACAGGGGGCTTTTGGTCTTC.

The chain employs TRBV10-3 and TRBJ2-7, with TRBD1 as a possible D gene (5 bases). The ends were cut back, 4 bases at V and 2 bases at J, with 9 bases in the middle. The CDR3 extends over 13 amino acids. The germline V gene has CDR1 ENHRY and CDR2 SYGVKD. The DNA for the CDR3 is TGTGCCATCAGTGTAGGGGTTGCCTACGAGCAGTACTTC. Its protein is CAISVGVAYEQYF.

This clone was seen only once. The chain couples TRBV24-1 to TRBJ2-1; maybe TRBD1 (5 bases). Germline CDR1 is KGHDR and CDR2 is SFDVKD. This CDR3 contains 17 residues. The germline V and J ends were trimmed by 4 bases and 2 bases, with 17 bases remaining between them. The CDR3 sequence: CATSDSFTGAAYNEQFF. CDR3 nucleotides: TGTGCCACCAGTGACTCCTTTACAGGAGCTGCCTACAATGAGCAGTTCTTC.

This clone was detected only a few times. The J gene is TRBJ1-2, the V gene TRBV18; 8 positions agree with TRBD1. Germline-derived CDR1 and CDR2 are KGHSH and LQKENI. CDR3 length equals 16 residues. The J segment lost 7 bases and the V segment lost 3 bases, leaving 13 bases of the junction unmatched. The CDR3 is CASSPDRVGLSGGYTF. For the CDR3, the DNA is TGTGCCAGCTCACCGGACAGGGTAGGACTCAGCGGTGGCTACACCTTC.

This clone has just a few counts. The chain carries TRBV21-1 and TRBJ2-7; the table gives TRBD2 as D, unverified against the DNA. TRBV21-1 is labeled a pseudogene. The CDR3 is 14 amino acids. CDR3 nucleotides: TGTGCCAGCAGCACCGGTAGGCGGACCTACGAGCAGTACTTC. Translating gives CASSTGRRTYEQYF.